One and the same sample provided the 23 T cell receptor beta chains below, sequenced in a study of radiotherapy plus CTLA-4 blockade in lung cancer. The assay was immunoSEQ multiplex PCR, and TCRdb's table has in-frame clones only and misses some. The table shows over 85,000 clones, with roughly 85% occurring only once. Sequencing was performed on peripheral blood, taken from a patient treated with radiotherapy plus ipilimumab. The receptor source for this set is a human donor with non-small cell lung cancer that progressed on radiotherapy plus ipilimumab.

The chain recombines TRBV6-6 with TRBJ1-5, with D uncertain. This CDR3 region has 15 residues. V was pared by 7 bases and J by 0 bases, with 13 bases between. CDR1 and CDR2 from the germline V gene are MNHNY and SVGAGI (reference sequence). The CDR3 DNA reads as TGTGCCAGCATTTTCGACACCTATAGCAATCAGCCCCAGCATTTT. Its translation: CASIFDTYSNQPQHF.

The CDR3 is CASTRRWIFGFGGNEQFF. For the CDR3, the DNA is TGTGCCAGTACCCGCCGCTGGATCTTCGGTTTTGGTGGCAATGAGCAGTTCTTC. V gene TRBV27 combines with J gene TRBJ2-1; no firm D call. The CDR3 is 18 amino acids. V was trimmed by 9 bases and J by 6 bases, leaving 30 bases between them. The germline V gene encodes CDR1 MNHEY and CDR2 SMNVEV (reference sequence).

The rearrangement joins TRBV29-1 to TRBJ2-3; 11 positions agree with TRBD2. Losses at the gene ends were 3 bases for V and 5 bases for J; bases not matched to a gene: 4. The CDR3 totals 14 residues. In germline, CDR1 is SQVTM, CDR2 ANQGSEA. The CDR3 sequence is CSVDSSGRGDTQYF. The CDR3 nucleotides read TGCAGCGTTGACAGTAGCGGGAGGGGAGATACGCAGTATTTT.

The chain uses TRBV5-4 and TRBJ2-6; a weak D match, TRBD2 (5 bases). Trimming took 4 bases from V and 2 from J, leaving 7 bases between them. The length of the CDR3 is 14 residues. CDR1 is SGHNT, CDR2 YYREEE, per germline (reference sequence). The CDR3 spells CASSLGTGANVLTF. The CDR3 DNA reads as TGTGCCAGCAGCCTCGGGACTGGGGCCAACGTCCTGACTTTC.

The chain is built from TRBV14 and TRBJ2-5; D is uncertain. The V gene's germline CDR1 is SGHDN and CDR2 FVKESK. The CDR3 sequence is 12 residues long. V was clipped by 3 bases and J by 5 bases, with 7 bases between them. DNA of the CDR3: TGTGCCAGCAGCCAGGGTTCTGAGACCCAGTACTTC. Its protein is CASSQGSETQYF.

The chain combines TRBV10-3 with TRBJ2-1; D might be TRBD2 (5 bases). The CDR3 length is 12 residues. Germline V gene data show CDR1 as ENHRY and CDR2 as SYGVKD. The CDR3 spells CAARSVSLEQFF. The CDR3 nucleotides read TGTGCGGCTCGTAGCGTAAGCCTTGAGCAGTTCTTC.

A remark on this clone: Sequence at one end of the junction differs from germline and may be a read error. This chain joins TRBV2 and TRBJ2-3; D call uncertain. This CDR3 has 14 residues. Germline V gene data show CDR1 as SNHLY and CDR2 as FYNNEI. The CDR3 nucleotides are TGTGCCAGCAGACGAAAAGGAGACACATATACGCAGTATTTT. Protein sequence: CASRRKGDTYTQYF.

The chain is built from TRBV11-2 and TRBJ2-1; 10 bases are shared with TRBD1. With 1 base clipped from V and 9 bases from J, the junction kept 9 bases outside the gene matches. Germline loops: CDR1 SGHAT, CDR2 FQNNGV. The CDR3 is made up of 16 amino acids. CDR3 in DNA: TGTGCCAGCAGCTTAGTGTCGGGACAGGGGAACAGTGAGCAGTTCTTC. Translated, it gives CASSLVSGQGNSEQFF.

The chain is built from TRBV7-3 and TRBJ1-1; 11 bases match TRBD1. V shed 5 bases, J shed 1 base, and the junction held 6 bases outside the gene matches. This CDR3 comprises 16 residues. The germline CDR1 and CDR2 sequences are SGHTA and FQGTGA. CDR3 nucleotide sequence: TGTGCCAGCAGCCCCCGGGACAGGGGGGCGAACACTGAAGCTTTCTTT. Its protein product is CASSPRDRGANTEAFF.

CDR3: CASSLSPLGTGEKLFF. The CDR3 DNA sequence: TGTGCCAGCAGCTTAAGCCCCTTAGGCACCGGGGAAAAACTGTTTTTT. The chain combines TRBV7-2 with TRBJ1-4; D unclear. Per the germline V gene, CDR1 is SGHTA and CDR2 is FQGNSA. The CDR3 contains 16 residues. Between the trimmed V and J ends, which lost 2 bases and 8 bases, there was a span of 18 bases.

The CDR3 nucleotides read TGTGCCAGCAGCTCGACAGGGTACCAAGAGACCCAGTACTTC. Residues: CASSSTGYQETQYF. This sequence joins TRBV25-1 and TRBJ2-5, with TRBD1 matching over 7 bases. Germline lookup yields CDR1 MGHDK and CDR2 SYGVNS. The V gene end was trimmed by 6 bases and the J gene end by 0 bases; junction bases not matched to a gene: 4. The CDR3 covers 14 residues.

This clone was seen just once. The gene calls are TRBV5-6 and TRBJ1-4; 9 nucleotides agree with TRBD1. In germline, CDR1 is SGHDT, CDR2 YYEEEE. V lost 4 bases to trimming and J lost 5 bases; unmatched junction nucleotides: 6. This CDR3 spans 15 amino acids. This CDR3 reads CASSLTGTGNEKLFF. CDR3 DNA sequence: TGTGCCAGCAGCCTTACCGGGACAGGGAATGAAAAACTGTTTTTT.

The chain uses TRBV7-9 and TRBJ2-1, with TRBD1 identical over 7 bases. The junction had 15 bases not matched to a gene; V was cut back by 4 bases and J by 6 bases. CDR1 is SEHNR and CDR2 is FQNEAQ in the germline V gene (reference sequence). The CDR3 extends over 17 amino acids. This CDR3 reads CASSSIPRQGKPNEQFF. CDR3 nucleotide sequence: TGTGCCAGCAGCTCAATACCCCGACAGGGAAAACCCAATGAGCAGTTCTTC.

The chain carries TRBV5-4 and TRBJ2-3; a weak D match, TRBD2 (6 bases). V shed 4 bases and J shed 0 bases, with 12 bases lying between them. CDR1 is SGHNT, CDR2 YYREEE, per germline (reference sequence). This CDR3 spans 15 amino acids. The CDR3 protein is CASSPGLISTDTQYF. Here the CDR3 DNA reads TGTGCCAGCAGCCCTGGACTAATCAGCACAGATACGCAGTATTTT.

The chain combines TRBV5-1 with TRBJ2-7; TRBD1 aligns across 8 bases. The CDR3 sequence is 14 residues long. Trimming removed 4 bases from V and 4 bases from J; junction bases left unmatched: 7. Germline V gives CDR1 SGHRS, CDR2 YFSETQ. The CDR3 DNA sequence: TGCGCCAGCAGCCTGGGACAGGAGTCGTACGAGCAGTACTTC. It translates to CASSLGQESYEQYF.

CDR3 amino acids: CASSPWGDTDTQYF. CDR3 DNA: TGCGCCAGCAGCCCCTGGGGCGACACAGATACGCAGTATTTT. The gene calls are TRBV5-1 and TRBJ2-3; maybe TRBD1 (5 bases). Between the trimmed V and J ends, which lost 4 bases and 2 bases, there was a span of 11 bases. The CDR3 runs to 14 residues. Germline CDR1 SGHRS, CDR2 YFSETQ. The full variable domain, completed using reference TRBV5-1 and TRBJ2-3, is KAGVTQTPRYLIKTRGQQVTLSCSPISGHRSVSWYQQTPGQGLQFLFEYFSETQRNKGNFPGRFSGRQFSNSRSEMNVSTLELGDSALYLCASSPWGDTDTQYFGPGTRLTVL.

In this sample, this clone turned up once. The chain couples TRBV5-6 to TRBJ1-2; D perhaps matches TRBD1 (5 bases). V dropped 5 bases and J dropped 2 bases, with 13 bases sitting between them. Looked up from germline, CDR1 is SGHDT and CDR2 is YYEEEE. CDR3 length equals 14 residues. CDR3 region: CASRRGRINYGYTF. The CDR3, as DNA: TGTGCCAGCAGGAGGGGACGGATAAACTATGGCTACACCTTC.

This CDR3 reads CASSPVGTSGTNTGELFF. CDR3 sequence (DNA): TGTGCCAGCAGCCCCGTGGGGACTAGCGGAACGAACACCGGGGAGCTGTTTTTT. The gene calls are TRBV7-9 and TRBJ2-2, with 11 positions matching TRBD2. CDR1 is SEHNR, CDR2 FQNEAQ, per germline (reference sequence). The CDR3 runs to 18 residues. V shed 5 bases, J shed 0 bases, and the junction held 8 bases outside the gene matches.

The chain links TRBV10-1 to TRBJ2-5; 7 bases fit TRBD1. The CDR3 runs to 15 residues. Germline-derived CDR1 and CDR2 are WNHNN and SYGVQD (reference sequence). V lost 3 bases and J lost 4; bases outside the gene matches: 8. CDR3 loop: CASSESDRVRETQYF. The DNA for the CDR3 is TGCGCCAGCAGTGAATCCGACAGGGTACGAGAGACCCAGTACTTC.

CDR3 protein: CASSYLTGGVYEQYF. The DNA for the CDR3 is TGTGCCAGCAGTTATTTAACAGGGGGGGTATACGAGCAGTACTTC. The chain carries TRBV5-4 and TRBJ2-7; possibly TRBD1 for D (8 bases). Trimming removed 5 bases at V and 4 bases at J, with 19 bases between. There are 15 residues in the CDR3. CDR1 and CDR2 (germline): SGHNT, YYREEE (reference sequence).

This chain connects TRBV2 to TRBJ2-7, with D tentatively TRBD1 or TRBD2 (5 bases each). Trimming shortened V by 8 bases and J by 5 bases, and 28 bases separated the two germline ends. This CDR3 is built from 17 residues. From germline, CDR1 is SNHLY and CDR2 FYNNEI. CDR3 amino acids: CASSGHESKGLSDEQYF. CDR3 coding DNA: TGTGCCAGCTCGGGGCACGAAAGTAAAGGACTCTCTGACGAGCAGTACTTC.

This clone showed up just a few times. V gene TRBV7-2 combines with J gene TRBJ1-3; D call uncertain. Germline CDR1 is SGHTA and CDR2 is FQGNSA. V shed 0 bases and J shed 0 bases, with 6 bases lying between them. The CDR3 length is 15 residues. CDR3 sequence: CASSLAVASGNTIYF. CDR3 sequence (DNA): TGTGCCAGCAGCTTAGCGGTCGCCTCTGGAAACACCATATATTTT.

The chain has TRBV15 and TRBJ2-4, with a tentative D call TRBD1 (6 bases). The V gene lost 0 bases and the J gene lost 16 bases, with 16 bases spanning the gap. Germline values: CDR1 LNHNV, CDR2 YYDKDF (reference sequence). The CDR3 covers 13 residues. The CDR3 here is CATSRDYRDKSYF. CDR3 sequence (DNA): TGTGCCACCAGCAGAGATTATCGGGACAAGAGTTACTTC.